The T cell receptor beta chain described here comes from a study of early T cells in non-severe SARS-CoV-2 infection. The V end was cut by 5 bases, the J end by 5 bases, with 13 bases between. This CDR3 region has 14 residues. Tagging with unique molecular identifiers was applied to individual cDNA molecules. TCRdb re-derived calls from the 5' RACE reads in MiXCR, one entry per CDR3 protein. The table records around 67,000 distinct CDR3 sequences, around 13% of them present only once. The rearrangement uses TRBV12-3 or TRBV12-4 and TRBJ2-1; D call uncertain. The TCR comes from an adult who was a healthcare worker with PCR-confirmed SARS-CoV-2 infection or an uninfected control (not recorded which). Material: whole blood. In DNA, the CDR3 is TGTGCCAGCAGTCCGAACCGGTACCACAATGAGCAGTTCTTC. Amino acid sequence: CASSPNRYHNEQFF.